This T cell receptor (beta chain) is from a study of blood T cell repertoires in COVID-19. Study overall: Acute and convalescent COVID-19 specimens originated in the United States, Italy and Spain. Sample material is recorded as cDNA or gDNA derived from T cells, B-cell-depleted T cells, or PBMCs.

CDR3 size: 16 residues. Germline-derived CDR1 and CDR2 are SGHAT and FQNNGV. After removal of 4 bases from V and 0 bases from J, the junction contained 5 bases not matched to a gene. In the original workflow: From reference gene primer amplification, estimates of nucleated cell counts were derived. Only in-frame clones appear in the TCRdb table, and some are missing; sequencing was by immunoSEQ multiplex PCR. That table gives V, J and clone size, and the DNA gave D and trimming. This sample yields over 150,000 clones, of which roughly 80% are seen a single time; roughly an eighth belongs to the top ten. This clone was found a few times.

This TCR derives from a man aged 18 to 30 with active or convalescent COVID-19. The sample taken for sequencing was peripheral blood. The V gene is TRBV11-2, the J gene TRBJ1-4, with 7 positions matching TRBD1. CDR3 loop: CASSSGQVSTNEKLFF. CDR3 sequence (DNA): TGTGCCAGCAGCTCCGGACAGGTGTCAACTAATGAAAAACTGTTTTTT.